These 9 T cell receptor beta chains came from one sample sequenced in a study of OX40 agonist ivuxolimab in advanced cancers. Clones were sequenced by immunoSEQ multiplex PCR, and TCRdb holds only the in-frame ones, with some missing. The sample holds around 84,000 clones, around nine tenths seen once. Here the sequenced sample was CD4+ or CD8+ T cells sorted from blood, taken in a trial of the OX40 agonist ivuxolimab. These receptors originate from an adult with an advanced solid tumor such as melanoma, head and neck, liver or kidney cancer.

The chain couples TRBV4-1 to TRBJ2-6; no firm D call. The CDR3 runs 17 residues. CDR1 MGHRA and CDR2 YSYEKL come from the germline V gene. Trimming cost V 0 bases and J 4 bases, with 13 bases left between them. CDR3: CASSQEIRAVGANVLTF. The DNA for the CDR3 is TGCGCCAGCAGCCAAGAAATTCGGGCCGTGGGGGCCAACGTCCTGACTTTC.

For this clone: The identical CDR3 is also encoded by other nucleotide sequences in the sample. The rearrangement links TRBV6-5 to TRBJ1-2; possibly TRBD1 for D (5 bases). Per the germline V gene, CDR1 is MNHEY and CDR2 is SVGAGI. This CDR3 comprises 11 residues. The V gene lost 6 bases and the J gene lost 4 bases, with 6 bases spanning the gap. CDR3 DNA sequence: TGTGCCAGCAGGGGGCTCTATGGCTACACCTTC. Its translation is CASRGLYGYTF.

The count of this clone is one. The chain employs TRBV2 and TRBJ1-5; 9 bases agree with TRBD1. CDR3 size: 16 residues. Germline trimming cut 8 bases from V and 1 base from J; bases unmatched to any gene: 9. Germline V gene lookup returns CDR1 SNHLY and CDR2 FYNNEI. The DNA for the CDR3 is TGTGCCAGCGCCGGGACAGGGATTCGCAGCAATCAGCCCCAGCATTTT. Amino acid sequence: CASAGTGIRSNQPQHF. Using reference TRBV2 and TRBJ1-5 for the parts outside the CDR3, the full variable domain is EPEVTQTPSHQVTQMGQEVILRCVPISNHLYFYWYRQILGQKVEFLVSFYNNEISEKSEIFDDQFSVERPDGSNFTLKIRSTKLEDSAMYFCASAGTGIRSNQPQHFGDGTRLSIL.

The chain has TRBV7-3 and TRBJ2-5, with 7 nucleotides matching TRBD2. Trimming took 2 bases from V and 4 from J; bases not matched to a gene: 4. Germline lookup yields CDR1 SGHTA and CDR2 FQGTGA. This CDR3 is 14 amino acids long. CDR3 residues: CASSLAGVLETQYF. The CDR3 DNA sequence: TGTGCCAGCAGCTTAGCGGGAGTTCTAGAGACCCAGTACTTC.

This chain joins TRBV6-1 and TRBJ1-5; 7 positions agree with TRBD1. The CDR3 is made up of 14 amino acids. The trim removed 2 bases at V and 9 bases at J, leaving 7 bases unmatched. The germline V gene encodes CDR1 MNHNS and CDR2 SASEGT. The DNA of the CDR3 is TGTGCCAGCAGTGAACGACAGGGCAAGGGGCCCCAGCATTTT. As protein: CASSERQGKGPQHF.

The chain carries TRBV6-1 and TRBJ2-1; 8 positions match TRBD2. Germline assignment: CDR1 MNHNS and CDR2 SASEGT. This CDR3 is built from 15 residues. After removal of 6 bases from V and 4 bases from J, the junction contained 8 bases not matched to a gene. The CDR3 region has the DNA TGTGCCAGCAGGATTGGGAGCGGGGGTTACAATGAGCAGTTCTTC. It yields the protein CASRIGSGGYNEQFF.

The chain combines TRBV5-4 with TRBJ2-7; D is unresolved. With 2 bases removed from V and 2 bases from J, the gap between germline ends came to 11 bases. CDR1 SGHNT and CDR2 YYREEE come from the germline V gene (reference sequence). The CDR3 extends over 14 amino acids. CDR3 DNA: TGTGCCAGCAGCTTAACAAGCCAGCCCTACGAGCAGTACTTC. Translated, it gives CASSLTSQPYEQYF.

About this clone: The same CDR3 is also encoded by other DNA sequences in this sample. This chain connects TRBV19 to TRBJ1-5, with TRBD1 matching over 7 bases. The germline V gene has CDR1 LNHDA and CDR2 SQIVND (reference sequence). The CDR3 is 14 amino acids. The V and J ends lost 6 bases and 4 bases, in that order; junction bases with no gene match: 6. The CDR3 here is CASSTTGDNQPQHF. The CDR3 DNA reads TGTGCCAGTAGCACCACAGGGGATAATCAGCCCCAGCATTTT.

The chain joins TRBV5-6 to TRBJ1-1; a possible D gene is TRBD1 (5 bases). The CDR3 has 18 residues. The V end lost 1 base, the J end lost 0 bases, and 19 bases lay between the germline ends. The V gene's germline CDR1 is SGHDT and CDR2 YYEEEE. CDR3 in DNA: TGTGCCAGCAGCTTGAGGTGGAGCTTCGGGGGTATGAACACTGAAGCTTTCTTT. This codes for CASSLRWSFGGMNTEAFF.